What follows are 17 T cell receptor beta chains derived from one specimen sequenced in a study of cytomegalovirus exposure and HLA in healthy donors. Vbeta (60) and Jbeta (13) primers were used in the PCR. TCRdb's copy holds only in-frame clones and misses some; the assay was immunoSEQ multiplex PCR. The table has about 160,000 clones, around nine tenths seen once. The source material was PBMCs. These receptors originate from a woman in her 30s in good health and CMV-seronegative.

The J gene is TRBJ2-7, the V gene TRBV29-1; 7 nucleotides align to TRBD1. Germline assignment: CDR1 SQVTM and CDR2 ANQGSEA. CDR3 length: 12 amino acids. With 4 bases clipped from V and 5 bases from J, the junction kept 5 bases outside the gene matches. Here the CDR3 reads CSVGQGLHEQYF. The CDR3 region has the DNA TGCAGCGTTGGACAGGGTCTCCACGAGCAGTACTTC.

The V call is TRBV25-1, the J call TRBJ2-5, with D maybe TRBD2 (5 bases). V was clipped by 8 bases and J by 5 bases, with 15 bases between them. This CDR3 comprises 13 residues. CDR1 is MGHDK, CDR2 SYGVNS, per germline. The CDR3 reads CASGPPGVETQYF. The CDR3 nucleotides are TGTGCCAGCGGACCTCCCGGGGTGGAGACCCAGTACTTC.

The rearrangement joins TRBV5-6 to TRBJ2-7; no definite D call. V was shortened by 4 bases and J by 2 bases, with 19 bases between the two germline ends. CDR1 is SGHDT and CDR2 is YYEEEE in the germline V gene. This CDR3 is built from 16 residues. The CDR3 coding sequence is TGTGCCAGCAGCCCTACGCTTCAGCGAAACACCTACGAGCAGTACTTC. It encodes CASSPTLQRNTYEQYF.

This chain joins TRBV27 and TRBJ2-5; TRBD2 is a possible D gene (5 bases). Trimming took 6 bases from V and 8 from J, leaving 16 bases between them. Germline values: CDR1 MNHEY, CDR2 SMNVEV (reference sequence). The CDR3 extends over 13 amino acids. Here the CDR3 reads CASRGSGKTTQYF. The CDR3, as DNA: TGTGCCAGCAGGGGGTCGGGGAAAACCACCCAGTACTTC.

This clone turned up a few times. V is TRBV4-1 and J is TRBJ2-7; D is possibly TRBD2 (6 bases). Between the trimmed V and J ends, which lost 4 bases and 0 bases, there was a span of 16 bases. CDR3 length: 16 residues. CDR1 and CDR2 (germline): MGHRA, YSYEKL. In DNA, the CDR3 is TGCGCCAGCAGCCCAACAGCAGCCGGGAGCTCCTACGAGCAGTACTTC. It codes for CASSPTAAGSSYEQYF.

The genes are TRBV11-1 and TRBJ2-5; tentative D call: TRBD2 (6 bases). The CDR3 length is 16 residues. The V end was cut by 0 bases, the J end by 1 base, with 12 bases between. The germline gives CDR1 SGHAT, CDR2 FQDESV (reference sequence). The CDR3 spells CASSLAGQRVQETQYF. The CDR3 DNA is TGTGCCAGCAGCTTAGCGGGTCAGCGGGTCCAAGAGACCCAGTACTTC.

The chain uses TRBV4-3 and TRBJ1-1; the match to TRBD1 covers 10 bases. J was trimmed by 3 bases and V by 3 bases; bases with no gene match: 10. Germline V gene data show CDR1 as LGHNA and CDR2 as YSLEER. CDR3 size: 17 residues. CDR3 sequence (DNA): TGCGCCAGCAGCCATCACACCCGGACAGGGGGTTACACTGAAGCTTTCTTT. Its translation is CASSHHTRTGGYTEAFF.

This chain joins TRBV4-1 and TRBJ2-7; 9 bases agree with TRBD1. Germline assignment: CDR1 MGHRA and CDR2 YSYEKL. The CDR3 totals 14 residues. Trimming removed 4 bases from V and 3 bases from J; junction bases left unmatched: 4. The CDR3, as DNA: TGCGCCAGCAGCCTCCGGGACAGGGTCTACGAGCAGTACTTC. Translated: CASSLRDRVYEQYF.

The chain carries TRBV6-5 and TRBJ2-2; 9 bases agree with TRBD2. V lost 2 bases, J lost 3 bases, and 4 bases stayed unmatched. Germline V lookup: CDR1 MNHEY, CDR2 SVGAGI. The CDR3 is 16 residues long. The CDR3: CASSYEAGGYTGELFF. The CDR3 coding sequence is TGTGCCAGCAGTTACGAAGCGGGGGGCTACACCGGGGAGCTGTTTTTT.

The V and J genes are TRBV7-2 and TRBJ1-2; D unresolved. The CDR3 has 13 amino acids. CDR1 SGHTA and CDR2 FQGNSA come from the germline V gene. V was clipped by 1 base and J by 2 bases, with 5 bases between them. CDR3 sequence reads: CASSLGGNYGYTF. The DNA of the CDR3 is TGTGCCAGCAGCTTAGGCGGGAACTATGGCTACACCTTC.

The J gene is TRBJ1-2, the V gene TRBV4-1, with TRBD1 as a possible D gene (5 bases). Trimming took 1 base from V and 4 from J, leaving 19 bases between them. This CDR3 region has 17 residues. Germline loops: CDR1 MGHRA, CDR2 YSYEKL. CDR3: CASSQVPSGAGFYGYTF. The CDR3 bases are TGCGCCAGCAGCCAAGTGCCATCTGGGGCAGGGTTCTATGGCTACACCTTC.

V is TRBV30 and J is TRBJ1-1; D is perhaps TRBD1 (6 bases). The germline V and J ends were trimmed by 2 bases and 4 bases, with 14 bases remaining between them. Germline V gives CDR1 GTSNPN, CDR2 SVGIG (reference sequence). This CDR3 spans 14 amino acids. The CDR3 loop reads CAWSQQGGSTEAFF. The CDR3 nucleotides read TGTGCCTGGAGTCAACAGGGAGGGAGCACTGAAGCTTTCTTT.

The CDR3 region has the DNA TGTGCCTGGAGTCCTGCGGTCCGGAACACTGAAGCTTTCTTT. Residues: CAWSPAVRNTEAFF. This sequence joins TRBV30 and TRBJ1-1; no definite D call. Germline V CDR1 and CDR2: GTSNPN, SVGIG (reference sequence). V lost 2 bases and J lost 1, with 11 bases in between. This CDR3 has 14 residues.

The V gene is TRBV6-1, the J gene TRBJ2-7; 9 positions agree with TRBD2. The length of the CDR3 is 15 residues. V lost 5 bases and J lost 4; bases outside the gene matches: 9. Germline CDR1 reads MNHNS; CDR2 reads SASEGT. CDR3 nucleotide sequence: TGTGCCAGCAGTCCGAATAGCGGGGGTGATTACGAGCAGTACTTC. Protein: CASSPNSGGDYEQYF.

The chain combines TRBV7-2 with TRBJ2-1, with D maybe TRBD2 (6 bases). The CDR3 is made up of 16 amino acids. Germline assignment: CDR1 SGHTA and CDR2 FQGNSA. Trimming removed 5 bases from V and 5 bases from J, with 19 bases in between. CDR3 bases: TGTGCCAGCAGCCGATCCGGACTAAGAACGCACAATGAGCAGTTCTTC. Amino acids: CASSRSGLRTHNEQFF.

CDR3 DNA: TGTGCCAGTAGCCTGGGGACAGACTACGAGCAGTACTTC. Translating it yields CASSLGTDYEQYF. The chain links TRBV19 to TRBJ2-5, with 7 positions matching TRBD1. The closer fit of TRBJ2-7 to the DNA end suggests the J call may be wrong. Germline values: CDR1 LNHDA, CDR2 SQIVND (reference sequence). The CDR3 is made up of 13 amino acids.

V gene TRBV6-1 combines with J gene TRBJ2-5, with D possibly TRBD2 on 6 matching bases. Germline values: CDR1 MNHNS, CDR2 SASEGT. The CDR3 is 15 amino acids. V was cut by 2 bases and J by 1 base, with 11 bases left in between. Here the CDR3 DNA reads TGTGCCAGCAGTGAATTCACGCGGGGCCAAGAGACCCAGTACTTC. This gives the protein CASSEFTRGQETQYF.